This T cell receptor (beta chain) stems from a study of blood T cell repertoires in COVID-19. Whole-study context: The origin of the acute and convalescent COVID-19 samples was the United States, Italy and Spain. Sources were T cells, B-cell-depleted T cells, or PBMCs; the material itself was cDNA or gDNA.

Trimming pared 2 bases from V and 4 bases from J, leaving 13 bases between. Germline values: CDR1 SGDLS, CDR2 YYNGEE. The CDR3 loop spans 14 amino acids. The authors' processing: Quantification of nucleated cells was approximated via reference gene primer amplification. The repertoire was sequenced with immunoSEQ multiplex PCR; TCRdb's copy has only in-frame clones and lacks some. V and J calls and clone size are given by that table; D and trimming were obtained from the DNA. The sample holds 97,000 or so clones; about 91% are singletons and the top ten take about 3.9%. This clone was detected once. What was sequenced was peripheral blood. This receptor was taken from a young man with acute or convalescent COVID-19. The chain uses TRBV9 and TRBJ2-7, with D possibly TRBD1 on 6 matching bases. The CDR3 spells CASSVGAGMYEQYF. The CDR3 nucleotides are TGTGCCAGCAGCGTGGGGGCAGGGATGTACGAGCAGTACTTC.